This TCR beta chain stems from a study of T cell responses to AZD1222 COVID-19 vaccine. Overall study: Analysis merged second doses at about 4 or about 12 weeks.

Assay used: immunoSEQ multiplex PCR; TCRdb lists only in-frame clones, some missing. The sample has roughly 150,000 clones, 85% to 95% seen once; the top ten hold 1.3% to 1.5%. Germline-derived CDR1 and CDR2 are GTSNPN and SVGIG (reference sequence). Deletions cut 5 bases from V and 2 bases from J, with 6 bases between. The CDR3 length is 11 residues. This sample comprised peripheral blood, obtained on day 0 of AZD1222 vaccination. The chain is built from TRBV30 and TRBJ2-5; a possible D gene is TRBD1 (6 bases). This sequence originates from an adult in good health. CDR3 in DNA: TGTGCCTGGGGACAGCAAGAGACCCAGTACTTC. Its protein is CAWGQQETQYF.